This entry concerns a single T cell receptor (beta chain). Sequence at one end of the junction differs from germline and may be a read error. The germline CDR1 and CDR2 sequences are SSHAT and FNYEAQ (reference sequence). There are 15 residues in the CDR3. Isolation per sample recovered at least 7 million PBMCs. The data are from a study of blood T cells in healthy people across ages. Combining a sample-barcoded 5' primer with a J-beta primer mix, a second PCR ran for 7 to 11 cycles. TCRdb recomputed calls from the 5' RACE reads with MiXCR, one row per CDR3 protein. The table lists about 780,000 distinct CDR3 sequences, about 46% of them singletons, with approximately 18% in the top ten.

The TCR sequence derives from a man at least 80 years old in good health. Source material: blood. This chain uses TRBV7-7 with TRBJ2-2, with D unresolved. This CDR3 reads CASSLGFENTGELFF. CDR3 bases: TGTGCTAGCAGCTTAGGATTCGAGAACACCGGGGAGCTGTTTTTT.